This T cell receptor beta chain is drawn from a study of shared clonotypes between healthy human individuals. Overall study context: Aged 18 to 49, the donors were two women and a few men.

Germline-derived CDR1 and CDR2 are SQVTM and ANQGSEA. The CDR3 contains 13 residues. The authors split each subset's genomic DNA evenly across several immunoSEQ plates. Original handling: Quality scores were absent from the junction-only immunoSEQ sequences, so filtering differed. Sequenced by immunoSEQ multiplex PCR; TCRdb stores in-frame clones only, minus some. Clonal size and the V and J genes are those of that table, whereas D and trimming came from the DNA. The table includes roughly 96,000 clones, about half detected once. The clonotype was recovered from a woman in her 40s in good health. Some clones in this sample may be carry-over from other donors' samples. The genes are TRBV29-1 and TRBJ2-5, with TRBD1 matching over 9 bases. TRBJ2-7 matches the DNA end more closely, so the J call is doubtful. Sequences were obtained from PBMCs. CDR3 residues: CSVDGTGYHEQYF. DNA of the CDR3: TGCAGCGTTGACGGGACAGGGTACCACGAGCAGTACTTC.